Listed below are T cell receptor beta chains from one sample, sequenced in a study of shared clonotypes between healthy human individuals. Data came from immunoSEQ multiplex PCR; TCRdb stores just in-frame clones and leaves some out. The sample carries about 2.2 million clones, approximately 94% recorded once. The sequenced material came from naive CD8+ T cells from PBMCs. The receptor set was obtained from a man aged 18 to 29 in good health. Some clones in this sample may be carry-over from other donors' samples. Each CDR3 is given with its conserved first and last residue. The order of the fields is CDR3 length, V gene, J gene, clone size, CDR3 protein. For some rows the clone size is stated as once, few or many, or as a class when expanded; others skip it.

>20|TRBV28|TRBJ2-1|.
CASSLWRLAGDVGSSNEQFF
>16|TRBV5-1|TRBJ2-1|.
CASSLLGGRFNNEQFF
>14|TRBV6-5|TRBJ1-2|.
CASSYVDRDYGYTF
>15|TRBV5-4|TRBJ1-2|.
CASSLYRSPNYGYTF
>14|TRBV11-2|TRBJ2-7|.
CASSEGLANYEQYF
>16|TRBV5-6|TRBJ1-2|.
CASSLGQGWTNYGYTF
>12|TRBV6-1|TRBJ1-1|.
CASRGYFTEAFF
>18|TRBV5-4|TRBJ2-4|.
CASSPSPRGRALVDIQYF
>14|TRBV27|TRBJ2-7|.
CASSFAGWSYEQYF
>15|TRBV18|TRBJ2-7|.
CASSPPTSATYEQYF
>12|TRBV10-3|TRBJ2-1|once
CAIRTSKDEQFF
>14|TRBV5-1|TRBJ1-1|.
CASKVRETNTEAFF
>17|TRBV11-2|TRBJ2-7|.
CASSPRGWGTSGYEQYF
>15|TRBV27|TRBJ2-1|.
CASSWGLAGVNEQFF
>15|TRBV5-3|TRBJ2-1|.
CARTIQTALHNEQFF
>15|TRBV9|TRBJ2-4|.
CASSPLAGGPDIQYF
>15|TRBV5-4|TRBJ2-1|.
CASSREWVVYNEQFF
>13|TRBV7-9|TRBJ1-6|.
CASSLAGHSPLHF
>15|TRBV7-9|TRBJ2-7|once
CASSLAQGVSYEQYF
>12|TRBV29-1|TRBJ1-4|.
CSVRTMNEKLFF
>15|TRBV4-2|TRBJ2-7|.
CASSQDGTGSYEQYF
>16|TRBV15|TRBJ2-7|.
CATSKGTGASGYEQYF
>16|TRBV28|TRBJ1-1|.
CASSNLNRALRTEAFF
>13|TRBV29-1|TRBJ1-2|.
CSVRRGGNYGYTF
>14|TRBV6-5|TRBJ2-7|.
CASTKGQTYYEQYF
>18|TRBV11-2|TRBJ2-2|.
CASSSRETGTRGTGELFF
>16|TRBV27|TRBJ2-1|.
CASSLSVGTGAHEQFF
>13|TRBV28|TRBJ2-7|.
CASSFLLAYEQYF
>16|TRBV9|TRBJ2-3|.
CASSAHLADNTDTQYF
>11|TRBV10-2|TRBJ2-7|.
CASSEGGEQYF
>15|TRBV5-1|TRBJ2-7|.
CASSPPQGLIYEQYF
>14|TRBV28|TRBJ2-1|once
CASRPGLSSGEQFF
>13|TRBV11-3|TRBJ2-5|.
CASSHIFRETQYF
>13|TRBV11-2|TRBJ2-5|once
CASSLKFEETQYF
>16|TRBV5-1|TRBJ1-2|.
CASSPTPRDRLNGYTF
>15|TRBV5-1|TRBJ1-4|.
CASGDRGATNEKLFF
>14|TRBV5-6|TRBJ1-5|.
CASTPGTGDQPQHF
>13|TRBV5-1|TRBJ2-7|.
CASSHGTRYEQYF
>16|TRBV2|TRBJ2-1|.
CATTEGTGPTYNEQFF
>14|TRBV6-5|TRBJ2-7|.
CASSYVGTAGEQYF
>14|TRBV10-2|TRBJ1-1|.
CASSSFWGNTEAFF
>13|TRBV9|TRBJ2-7|few
CASSSGSSYEQYF
>15|TRBV19|TRBJ2-7|.
CASRPSVGSSYGQYF
>20|TRBV4-1|TRBJ1-4|.
CASSQFRQGAEFATNEKLFF
>14|TRBV27|TRBJ2-7|.
CASSTLLAAYEQYF
>16|TRBV4-3|TRBJ2-2|.
CASSPGLAETARELFF
>14|TRBV5-4|TRBJ1-2|.
CALSLRGANDGYTF
>15|TRBV5-4|TRBJ2-2|.
CASSQSGVGTGELFF
>13|TRBV7-9|TRBJ2-7|.
CASSSAVAYEQYF
>15|TRBV6-5|TRBJ2-1|.
CASSYFAGAQNEQFF
>15|TRBV4-3|TRBJ1-5|once
CASSQGTGLNQPQHF
>14|TRBV21-1|TRBJ1-2|.
CASSKQGGRYGYTF